A single sample gave rise to the 20 T cell receptor beta chains below, sequenced in a study of blood T cell repertoires in COVID-19. Using immunoSEQ multiplex PCR, the repertoire was profiled, and TCRdb retains in-frame clones only, with some absent. The data contain approximately 89,000 clones, 75% to 85% of them singletons. Sequencing was performed on peripheral blood. The receptors stem from a man aged 65 to 85 with acute or convalescent COVID-19.

The chain recombines TRBV19 with TRBJ2-1, with no clear D. Trimming stripped 2 bases from V and 8 bases from J, with 10 bases between. This CDR3 is built from 13 residues. The germline gives CDR1 LNHDA, CDR2 SQIVND (reference sequence). CDR3 protein: CASSIQASHEQFF. CDR3 in DNA: TGTGCCAGTAGTATACAAGCTTCCCATGAGCAGTTCTTC. Full variable domain (missing parts from reference TRBV19 and TRBJ2-1): DGGITQSPKYLFRKEGQNVTLSCEQNLNHDAMYWYRQDPGQGLRLIYYSQIVNDFQKGDIAEGYSVSREKKESFPLTVTSAQKNPTAFYLCASSIQASHEQFFGPGTRLTVL.

The genes are TRBV10-3 and TRBJ1-4; 7 bases match TRBD1. The CDR3 sequence is 14 residues long. Losses at the gene ends were 3 bases for V and 8 bases for J; bases not matched to a gene: 6. In germline, CDR1 is ENHRY, CDR2 SYGVKD. The CDR3 sequence: CAISDGTVREKLFF. The DNA of the CDR3 is TGTGCCATCAGTGATGGGACAGTGCGGGAAAAACTGTTTTTT.

This clone has only a few counts. V and J are TRBV5-1 and TRBJ2-3, with 12 bases fitting TRBD2. With 0 bases clipped from V and 5 bases from J, the junction kept 4 bases outside the gene matches. This CDR3 contains 16 residues. CDR1 is SGHRS, CDR2 YFSETQ, per germline. Here the CDR3 DNA reads TGCGCCAGCAGCTTGGATGCTAGCGGGAGGGGAGATACGCAGTATTTT. The encoded protein is CASSLDASGRGDTQYF.

In DNA form, the CDR3 reads TGTGCCAGCAGTTTATCCCGGACTAGCTCACACTACGAGCAGTACTTC. It is translated as CASSLSRTSSHYEQYF. The V call is TRBV27, the J call TRBJ2-7, with TRBD2 identical over 8 bases. Germline V lookup: CDR1 MNHEY, CDR2 SMNVEV (reference sequence). The CDR3 contains 16 residues. Losses at the gene ends were 0 bases for V and 3 bases for J; bases not matched to a gene: 7.

This chain links TRBV3-1 (or the pseudogene TRBV3-2) with TRBJ1-1; 7 positions match TRBD1. The CDR3 loop spans 14 amino acids. Germline trimming cut 6 bases from V and 1 base from J; bases unmatched to any gene: 5. The germline gives CDR1 LGHDT, CDR2 YNNKEL (reference sequence). CDR3 DNA: TGTGCCAGCAGGCGACAGGGAGGGAACACTGAAGCTTTCTTT. Its translation: CASRRQGGNTEAFF.

This chain connects TRBV28 to TRBJ2-5; the D is unclear. CDR3 length: 15 residues. The V gene lost 3 bases and the J gene lost 1 base, with 12 bases spanning the gap. Germline loops: CDR1 MDHEN, CDR2 SYDVKM. CDR3 sequence: CASSLQQAAQETQYF. The CDR3 region has the DNA TGTGCCAGCAGTTTGCAGCAGGCAGCCCAAGAGACCCAGTACTTC.

This clone occurred a few times. The rearrangement joins TRBV28 to TRBJ1-1, with 8 positions matching TRBD1. The CDR3 runs 16 residues. Germline V lookup: CDR1 MDHEN, CDR2 SYDVKM. V lost 4 bases, J lost 1 base, and 8 bases stayed unmatched. In nucleotides, the CDR3 is TGTGCCAGCAGTTCACCCACCGGACAGGGGAACACTGAAGCTTTCTTT. Protein product: CASSSPTGQGNTEAFF. Full variable domain (remainder filled in from reference TRBV28 and TRBJ1-1): DVKVTQSSRYLVKRTGEKVFLECVQDMDHENMFWYRQDPGLGLRLIYFSYDVKMKEKGDIPEGYSVSREKKERFSLILESASTNQTSMYLCASSSPTGQGNTEAFFGQGTRLTVV.

The rearrangement links TRBV5-4 to TRBJ2-1, with D possibly matching TRBD1 (6 bases). The CDR3 loop spans 13 amino acids. Germline values: CDR1 SGHNT, CDR2 YYREEE (reference sequence). Trimming stripped 4 bases from V and 5 bases from J, with 10 bases between. The chain's CDR3 is CASSLDSNNEQFF. DNA of the CDR3: TGTGCCAGCAGCCTGGACAGTAACAATGAGCAGTTCTTC.

The V gene is TRBV4-3, the J gene TRBJ2-7, with D maybe TRBD1 (6 bases). This CDR3 is built from 13 residues. V was shortened by 0 bases and J by 5 bases, with 8 bases between the two germline ends. Germline V CDR1 and CDR2: LGHNA, YSLEER. CDR3 sequence (DNA): TGCGCCAGCAGCCAAGAGGGGGCCAACGAGCAGTACTTC. It translates to CASSQEGANEQYF.

This clone was counted only a few times. This chain connects TRBV6-1 to TRBJ2-7; D is undetermined. Looked up from germline, CDR1 is MNHNS and CDR2 is SASEGT. The V gene lost 2 bases and the J gene lost 7 bases, with 18 bases spanning the gap. The CDR3 length is 15 residues. The CDR3: CASSEPQQSLREQYF. The CDR3 coding sequence is TGTGCCAGCAGTGAACCACAACAGTCCCTAAGGGAGCAGTACTTC.

The J gene is TRBJ1-4, the V gene TRBV4-2, with D possibly being TRBD1 (6 bases). This CDR3 region has 15 residues. Germline loops: CDR1 LGHNA, CDR2 YNFKEQ. V was cut by 1 base and J by 8 bases, with 14 bases left in between. CDR3 DNA: TGTGCCAGCAGCCAAGTCACAGGGTCTTCGGAAAAACTGTTTTTT. As protein: CASSQVTGSSEKLFF.

This chain links TRBV9 with TRBJ2-7, with 12 bases matching TRBD1. V trimming: 7 bases; J trimming: 4 bases; junction bases outside the gene matches: 6. CDR1 and CDR2 from the germline V gene are SGDLS and YYNGEE. CDR3 length: 14 residues. The CDR3 spells CASSGDRGRYEQYF. DNA for the CDR3: TGTGCCAGCTCCGGGGACAGGGGGCGGTACGAGCAGTACTTC. The full variable domain, with the rest looked up from reference TRBV9 and TRBJ2-7, is DSGVTQTPKHLITATGQRVTLRCSPRSGDLSVYWYQQSLDQGLQFLIQYYNGEERAKGNILERFSAQQFPDLHSELNLSSLELGDSALYFCASSGDRGRYEQYFGPGTRLTVT.

The V gene is TRBV27, the J gene TRBJ1-3, with D perhaps TRBD1 (5 bases). The germline gives CDR1 MNHEY, CDR2 SMNVEV (reference sequence). Trimming took off 4 bases at V and 4 bases at J, with 8 bases between the two ends. There are 13 residues in the CDR3. The CDR3 is CASSSQGGNTIYF. CDR3 in DNA: TGTGCCAGCAGTTCCCAGGGAGGAAACACCATATATTTT.

The chain has TRBV19 and TRBJ2-3; tentative D call: TRBD2 (5 bases). Trimming removed 4 bases at V and 4 bases at J, with 12 bases between. CDR1 and CDR2 (germline): LNHDA, SQIVND (reference sequence). This CDR3 spans 14 amino acids. CDR3 protein: CASSRGSRADTQYF. The CDR3 region has the DNA TGTGCCAGTAGTAGAGGGAGTAGGGCAGATACGCAGTATTTT. The complete variable domain, with remaining parts taken from reference TRBV19 and TRBJ2-3, reads DGGITQSPKYLFRKEGQNVTLSCEQNLNHDAMYWYRQDPGQGLRLIYYSQIVNDFQKGDIAEGYSVSREKKESFPLTVTSAQKNPTAFYLCASSRGSRADTQYFGPGTRLTVL.

The gene calls are TRBV14 and TRBJ2-3; D is possibly TRBD1 (6 bases). The CDR3 spans 11 residues. Between the trimmed V and J ends, which lost 6 bases and 9 bases, there was a span of 10 bases. The germline V gene encodes CDR1 SGHDN and CDR2 FVKESK. The CDR3 DNA follows: TGTGCCAGCAGTCCGGGACACACGCAGTATTTT. This encodes CASSPGHTQYF.

This clone was counted only a few times. This sequence joins TRBV6-4 and TRBJ2-1; 9 bases are a match to TRBD2. The V gene's germline CDR1 is MRHNA and CDR2 SNTAGT. The trim removed 5 bases at V and 9 bases at J, leaving 14 bases unmatched. This CDR3 has 16 amino acids. The CDR3: CASSRGFSGGEVEQFF. The CDR3 nucleotides are TGTGCCAGCAGTAGAGGGTTTAGCGGGGGCGAGGTTGAGCAGTTCTTC.

The chain recombines TRBV24-1 with TRBJ1-2; 9 bases are shared with TRBD1. The ends lost 2 bases at V and 8 bases at J; junction bases unmatched: 5. Germline-derived CDR1 and CDR2 are KGHDR and SFDVKD. The CDR3 has 14 amino acids. The CDR3 reads CATSDSQGARGYTF. The CDR3, as DNA: TGTGCCACCAGTGATTCACAGGGGGCAAGGGGCTACACCTTC.

The V gene is TRBV7-2, the J gene TRBJ2-5, with 8 positions matching TRBD1. CDR1 SGHTA and CDR2 FQGNSA come from the germline V gene. The CDR3 spans 15 residues. Unmatched junction bases numbered 10, after V lost 5 bases and J lost 5 bases. The CDR3 reads CASSVGQVYGETQYF. The CDR3 DNA sequence: TGTGCCAGCAGCGTGGGACAGGTGTATGGGGAGACCCAGTACTTC.

The gene calls are TRBV27 and TRBJ2-1; D possibly corresponds to TRBD2 (5 bases). Trimming stripped 3 bases from V and 3 bases from J, with 9 bases between. The CDR3 runs 14 residues. CDR1 is MNHEY, CDR2 SMNVEV, per germline (reference sequence). CDR3 sequence (DNA): TGTGCCAGCAGTTTCAGCGGAAACTACAATGAGCAGTTCTTC. It is translated as CASSFSGNYNEQFF.

This clone showed up just once. This rearrangement joins TRBV28 to TRBJ1-4; D is perhaps TRBD1 (6 bases). This CDR3 contains 20 residues. Trimming left V 2 bases short and J 3 bases short, with 25 bases between. Germline V lookup: CDR1 MDHEN, CDR2 SYDVKM. The CDR3 loop reads CASSLISPYLQGRSNEKLFF. For the CDR3, the DNA is TGTGCCAGCAGTTTAATTTCCCCCTACCTACAGGGAAGGTCTAATGAAAAACTGTTTTTT. Full variable domain (missing parts from reference TRBV28 and TRBJ1-4): DVKVTQSSRYLVKRTGEKVFLECVQDMDHENMFWYRQDPGLGLRLIYFSYDVKMKEKGDIPEGYSVSREKKERFSLILESASTNQTSMYLCASSLISPYLQGRSNEKLFFGSGTQLSVL.